This entry lists 14 T cell receptor beta chains sequenced from one sample in a study of cytomegalovirus exposure and HLA in healthy donors. The method was immunoSEQ multiplex PCR; TCRdb's version includes in-frame clones alone and lacks a portion of them. The table includes tens of thousands of clones, just over 90% detected once. The sequenced sample was PBMCs. Source of these receptors: a man aged 25-40 years in good health and CMV-seronegative.

This rearrangement joins TRBV5-1 to TRBJ2-3; 12 bases agree with TRBD2. This CDR3 has 15 residues. Germline loops: CDR1 SGHRS, CDR2 YFSETQ. V lost 4 bases to trimming and J lost 0 bases; unmatched junction nucleotides: 0. This CDR3 reads CASSLAGGSTDTQYF. The DNA for the CDR3 is TGCGCCAGCAGCCTAGCGGGGGGGAGCACAGATACGCAGTATTTT.

J is TRBJ1-1 and V is TRBV18; 11 positions match TRBD1. Germline trimming cut 5 bases from V and 4 bases from J; bases unmatched to any gene: 3. The CDR3 consists of 14 residues. Per the germline V gene, CDR1 is KGHSH and CDR2 is LQKENI. The CDR3 here is CASSFGQGATEAFF. In DNA, the CDR3 is TGTGCCAGCTCATTCGGACAGGGGGCCACTGAAGCTTTCTTT.

The rearrangement links TRBV4-1 to TRBJ2-1, with TRBD2 matching 8 bases. This CDR3 is built from 13 residues. Germline trimming cut 7 bases from V and 3 bases from J; bases unmatched to any gene: 2. In germline, CDR1 is MGHRA, CDR2 YSYEKL. CDR3 nucleotide sequence: TGCGCCAGCAACGGGGGGGTCTACAATGAGCAGTTCTTC. This codes for CASNGGVYNEQFF.

The chain joins TRBV19 to TRBJ2-7, with no clear D. CDR1 is LNHDA, CDR2 SQIVND, per germline (reference sequence). V was shortened by 0 bases and J by 3 bases, with 9 bases between the two germline ends. The CDR3 covers 14 residues. CDR3 amino acids: CASSIDNSLYEQYF. For the CDR3, the DNA is TGTGCCAGTAGTATAGATAACAGCCTCTACGAGCAGTACTTC.

The genes are TRBV6-5 and TRBJ1-5; TRBD1 matches 8 bases. J was trimmed by 1 base and V by 4 bases; bases with no gene match: 6. The CDR3 covers 16 residues. The germline V gene encodes CDR1 MNHEY and CDR2 SVGAGI. CDR3 DNA sequence: TGTGCCAGCAGTTCCCCACAGGGGGAAAGCAATCAGCCCCAGCATTTT. It encodes CASSSPQGESNQPQHF.

The chain recombines TRBV5-1 with TRBJ2-1; weak D call: TRBD1 (5 bases). This CDR3 comprises 19 residues. The germline V gene encodes CDR1 SGHRS and CDR2 YFSETQ. V lost 4 bases and J 6 bases, leaving 29 bases between the germline ends. CDR3 DNA sequence: TGCGCCAGCAGCCAGAGTTTGCCCGCTGGGGCGGCCTCGAGCAATGAGCAGTTCTTC. The encoded protein is CASSQSLPAGAASSNEQFF. Full variable domain (rest looked up from reference TRBV5-1 and TRBJ2-1): KAGVTQTPRYLIKTRGQQVTLSCSPISGHRSVSWYQQTPGQGLQFLFEYFSETQRNKGNFPGRFSGRQFSNSRSEMNVSTLELGDSALYLCASSQSLPAGAASSNEQFFGPGTRLTVL.

V and J are TRBV28 and TRBJ1-2; D might be TRBD1 (5 bases). CDR1 is MDHEN and CDR2 is SYDVKM in the germline V gene. V was trimmed by 2 bases and J by 8 bases, leaving 15 bases between them. This CDR3 contains 14 residues. DNA for the CDR3: TGTGCCAGCAGTTTACAGCAGGGAATGGTCGGCTACACCTTC. It specifies CASSLQQGMVGYTF.

This CDR3 is CATSGDRDEETQYF. As DNA, the CDR3 is TGTGCCACCAGCGGCGACAGGGACGAGGAGACCCAGTACTTC. The genes are TRBV15 and TRBJ2-5; the match to TRBD1 covers 7 bases. CDR1 and CDR2 (germline): LNHNV, YYDKDF (reference sequence). Losses at the gene ends were 5 bases for V and 5 bases for J; bases not matched to a gene: 8. The CDR3 is 14 amino acids.

The chain links TRBV5-1 to TRBJ2-7; a weak D match, TRBD2 (6 bases). CDR3 length: 16 residues. V gave up 1 base and J gave up 2 bases, with 16 bases separating them. Germline V gene lookup returns CDR1 SGHRS and CDR2 YFSETQ. This CDR3 is CASSLRVPGETYEQYF. CDR3 DNA sequence: TGCGCCAGCAGCTTGAGGGTTCCGGGGGAAACCTACGAGCAGTACTTC.

The chain employs TRBV7-9 and TRBJ1-2; 8 nucleotides match TRBD1. The CDR3 runs 16 residues. Trimming at V came to 1 base and at J to 6 bases, leaving 10 bases not matched to a gene. Germline CDR1 and CDR2: SEHNR and FQNEAQ (reference sequence). CDR3 sequence: CASSLVPLDRADGYTF. The CDR3 DNA reads TGTGCCAGCAGCTTAGTTCCCTTGGACAGGGCAGATGGCTACACCTTC.

The genes are TRBV5-1 and TRBJ1-3; 7 bases align to TRBD1. V lost 4 bases to trimming and J lost 8 bases; unmatched junction nucleotides: 6. Per germline, CDR1 SGHRS and CDR2 YFSETQ. The CDR3 runs to 13 residues. The chain's CDR3 is CASSEGQLDTIYF. DNA of the CDR3: TGCGCCAGCAGCGAGGGACAGTTAGACACCATATATTTT.

V and J are TRBV18 and TRBJ2-1; weak D call: TRBD1 (6 bases). The germline V gene has CDR1 KGHSH and CDR2 LQKENI. This CDR3 spans 13 amino acids. The V end lost 6 bases, the J end lost 11 bases, and 17 bases lay between the germline ends. Written as DNA, the CDR3 is TGTGCCAGCTCCCAATCGGAAACAGGGCAGCAGTTCTTC. Translating it yields CASSQSETGQQFF.

This chain uses TRBV14 with TRBJ1-1; D call uncertain. The CDR3 contains 16 residues. Germline V CDR1 and CDR2: SGHDN, FVKESK. Deletions cut 4 bases from V and 1 base from J, with 16 bases between. The CDR3 loop reads CASSPLSGLTNTEAFF. The DNA of the CDR3 is TGTGCCAGCAGCCCGCTTTCAGGACTGACGAACACTGAAGCTTTCTTT.

This clone was detected only once. The J gene is TRBJ2-7, the V gene TRBV15, with TRBD2 identical over 11 bases. After removal of 2 bases from V and 3 bases from J, the junction contained 3 bases not matched to a gene. This CDR3 contains 15 residues. The germline gives CDR1 LNHNV, CDR2 YYDKDF (reference sequence). The CDR3 reads CATSRKTSGNYEQYF. The CDR3 nucleotides read TGTGCCACCAGCAGAAAGACTAGCGGGAACTACGAGCAGTACTTC.